The 6 T cell receptor beta chains presented below share a single source sample, sequenced in a study of shared clonotypes between healthy human individuals. Here immunoSEQ multiplex PCR was the method, and the copy in TCRdb shows in-frame clones only, minus some. The sample yields around 990,000 clones, roughly 77% seen once. The sample was memory CD4+ T cells from PBMCs. Subset here: CD45RA-negative fraction. These receptors came from a young man in good health. Some clones in this sample may be carry-over from other donors' samples.

The chain couples TRBV6-5 to TRBJ2-7, with TRBD2 matching 9 bases. Germline assignment: CDR1 MNHEY and CDR2 SVGAGI. V shed 4 bases and J 6 bases; nucleotides not matched to a gene: 7. The CDR3 contains 14 residues. The CDR3 DNA follows: TGTGCCAGCAGTTCCATAGCGGGAGCTCGCGAGCAGTACTTC. Translated, it gives CASSSIAGAREQYF.

This clone was seen once. This sequence joins TRBV7-2 and TRBJ2-2; 7 nucleotides line up with TRBD2. This CDR3 has 15 amino acids. Germline values: CDR1 SGHTA, CDR2 FQGNSA. The V gene end was trimmed by 3 bases and the J gene end by 4 bases; junction bases not matched to a gene: 5. CDR3 sequence (DNA): TGTGCCAGCAGCTTGGGAGGGCGGAGCACCGGGGAGCTGTTTTTT. Amino acids: CASSLGGRSTGELFF.

CDR3 DNA: TGTGCCAGCAGCACCAACTCGGGGGGCGCATGGTCGGGGGAGCTGTTTTTT. It encodes CASSTNSGGAWSGELFF. The chain has TRBV7-2 and TRBJ2-2, with D perhaps TRBD2 (7 bases). Germline V gene sequence: CDR1 SGHTA, CDR2 FQGNSA. Trimming shortened V by 5 bases and J by 8 bases, and 24 bases separated the two germline ends. The CDR3 length is 17 residues.

The rearrangement links TRBV19 to TRBJ1-5, with D tentatively TRBD1 (5 bases). Deletions cut 6 bases from V and 5 bases from J, with 20 bases between. The CDR3 length is 16 residues. CDR1 LNHDA and CDR2 SQIVND come from the germline V gene (reference sequence). CDR3 sequence: CASSQGGQRGHQPQHF. The CDR3 region has the DNA TGTGCCAGTAGCCAGGGAGGGCAAAGGGGCCATCAGCCCCAGCATTTT.

The chain has TRBV30 and TRBJ2-1; no definite D call. The CDR3 loop spans 15 amino acids. Germline CDR1 reads GTSNPN; CDR2 reads SVGIG (reference sequence). V shed 3 bases and J shed 3 bases, with 15 bases lying between them. This chain's CDR3 is CAWREAAYFYNEQFF. Written as DNA, the CDR3 is TGTGCCTGGAGAGAAGCAGCTTACTTCTACAATGAGCAGTTCTTC.

About this clone itself: A read error is likely here: a far larger clone is one base away. The genes are TRBV5-1 and TRBJ2-1; 9 positions agree with TRBD2. The germline V gene encodes CDR1 SGHRS and CDR2 YFSETQ. The CDR3 loop spans 16 amino acids. Trimming removed 5 bases from V and 5 bases from J; junction bases left unmatched: 11. The CDR3 sequence: CASSRGSLAGDNEQFF. DNA for the CDR3: TGCGCCAGCAGTCGCGGTTCATTAGCGGGGGACAATGAGCAGTTCTTC. Using reference TRBV5-1 and TRBJ2-1 for the parts outside the CDR3, the full variable domain is KAGVTQTPRYLIKTRGQQVTLSCSPISGHRSVSWYQQTPGQGLQFLFEYFSETQRNKGNFPGRFSGRQFSNSRSEMNVSTLELGDSALYLCASSRGSLAGDNEQFFGPGTRLTVL.